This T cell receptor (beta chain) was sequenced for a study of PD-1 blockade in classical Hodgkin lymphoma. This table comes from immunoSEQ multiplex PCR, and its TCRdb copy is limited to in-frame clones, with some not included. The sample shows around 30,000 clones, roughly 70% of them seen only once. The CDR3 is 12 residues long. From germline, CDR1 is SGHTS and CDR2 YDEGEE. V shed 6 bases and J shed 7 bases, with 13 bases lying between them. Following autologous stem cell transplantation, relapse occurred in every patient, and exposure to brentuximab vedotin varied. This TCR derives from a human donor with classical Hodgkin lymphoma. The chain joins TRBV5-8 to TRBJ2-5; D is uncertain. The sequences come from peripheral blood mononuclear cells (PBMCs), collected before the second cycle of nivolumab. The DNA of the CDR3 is TGTGCCAGCACCCCAATTGAAGGGACCCAGTACTTC. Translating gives CASTPIEGTQYF.